The rows below give T cell receptor beta chains drawn from one sample of a study of radiation and T cells in renal cell carcinoma. Only in-frame clones appear in the TCRdb table, and some are missing; sequencing was by immunoSEQ multiplex PCR. This table holds about 150,000 clones, about nine tenths found once. The sequencing used blood, collected from a patient whose treatment included radiotherapy and nephrectomy. These receptor sequences come from a woman in her 70s with renal cell carcinoma. CDR3s include the opening cysteine and the closing phenylalanine or tryptophan. Each record gives: J gene, clone size, D gene, V gene, CDR3 DNA, CDR3 protein. The D gene is left open where the match is weak. Size is stated for part of the rows, as once, few or many counts, or as a class when the clone is expanded.

TRBJ2-7 | - | TRBD2 | TRBV7-4 | TGTGCCAGCAGAAGGACTAGCGAGCAGTACTTC | CASRRTSEQYF
TRBJ1-4 | - | - | TRBV7-6 | TGTGCCAGCAGCTTGGGTTGGGGGACAACTAATGAAAAACTGTTTTTT | CASSLGWGTTNEKLFF
TRBJ1-1 | few | TRBD1 | TRBV11-3 | TGTGCCAGCGTACAAGACAGGGGTTGGACTGAAGCTTTCTTT | CASVQDRGWTEAFF
TRBJ1-1 | - | - | TRBV29-1 | TGCAGCGCACAATTAGGGCCTGAAGCTTTCTTT | CSAQLGPEAFF
TRBJ2-7 | - | - | TRBV19 | TGTGCCAGTAGTATAGCCCCGGGGTACGAGCAGTACTTC | CASSIAPGYEQYF
TRBJ2-1 | - | TRBD1 | TRBV30 | TGTGCCTGCCGGACAGGGCAAAGCTCCTACAATGAGCAGTTCTTC | CACRTGQSSYNEQFF
TRBJ1-1 | few | - | TRBV7-2 | TGTGCCAGCAGCTTAGAAGGCCTGCTCACTGAAGCTTTCTTT | CASSLEGLLTEAFF
TRBJ2-5 | - | - | TRBV29-1 | TGCAGCGTTGGGCTAGTGGAGACCCAGTACTTC | CSVGLVETQYF
TRBJ1-5 | - | TRBD1 | TRBV5-6 | TGTGCCAGCAGCTTCTGGACCGGGACAGGGAGTAAGCCCCAGCATTTT | CASSFWTGTGSKPQHF
TRBJ2-3 | once | - | TRBV19 | TGTGCACTATGTTCAAGATCCTGCACAGATACGCAGTATTTT | CALCSRSCTDTQYF
TRBJ1-2 | - | - | TRBV5-1 | TGCGCCAGCAGCTTGGCCTCGATCAACTATGGCTACACCTTC | CASSLASINYGYTF
TRBJ2-4 | - | TRBD1 | TRBV5-6 | TGTGCCAGCAGCATCCTGACAGGGACCAAAAACATTCAGTACTTC | CASSILTGTKNIQYF
TRBJ1-1 | few | TRBD1 | TRBV19 | TGTGCCAGTAGTAAATACAGGGGGAACACTGAAGCTTTCTTT | CASSKYRGNTEAFF
TRBJ2-6 | once | - | TRBV9 | TGTGCCAGCAGCGTAGGGACAGTGGGGTCTGGGGCCAACGTCCTGACTTTC | CASSVGTVGSGANVLTF
TRBJ1-3 | - | - | TRBV30 | TGTGCCTGGAGTTCCGGAGGGATGGAGGACACCATATATTTT | CAWSSGGMEDTIYF
TRBJ1-2 | - | TRBD1 | TRBV30 | TGTGCCTGGAGTGTGGGGACAGGGCGGTATGGCTACACCTTC | CAWSVGTGRYGYTF
TRBJ1-5 | few | TRBD1 | TRBV5-4 | TGTGCCAGCAGCTTTAAACAGGACAGGGGGCTGCAGCCCCAGCATTTT | CASSFKQDRGLQPQHF
TRBJ1-2 | - | TRBD1 | TRBV29-1 | TGCAGCGTTGGGACAGGCAACTATGGCTACACCTTC | CSVGTGNYGYTF
TRBJ1-1 | once | - | TRBV5-1 | TGCGCCAGCAGCCCGATCCTCGAGACCACTGAAGCTTTCTTT | CASSPILETTEAFF
TRBJ2-1 | - | - | TRBV7-2 | TGTGCCAGCAGCCCGGGGGCTACACTCTGGGGCAATGAGCAGTTCTTC | CASSPGATLWGNEQFF
TRBJ2-6 | once | - | TRBV5-1 | TGCGCCAGCAGCTTGTTACAGGGATTCTCTGGGGCCAACGTCCTGACTTTC | CASSLLQGFSGANVLTF
TRBJ1-2 | - | - | TRBV30 | TGTGCCTGGAGTGTATCACCAGGGAATGGCTACACCTTC | CAWSVSPGNGYTF
TRBJ2-7 | few | - | TRBV20-1 | TGCAGTGGGGTGAGCCAAAACGAGCAGTACTTC | CSGVSQNEQYF
TRBJ2-5 | once | - | TRBV28 | TGTGCCAGCACCTTCCAAGCGTTTGGGACCCAGTACTTC | CASTFQAFGTQYF
TRBJ2-1 | - | TRBD2 | TRBV15 | TGTGCCACCAGCAGAACCCCCGGGACTAGACCCTACAATGAGCAGTTCTTC | CATSRTPGTRPYNEQFF
TRBJ1-2 | - | - | TRBV30 | TGTGCCTGGAGCCGGGGGTCTGGCTACACCTTC | CAWSRGSGYTF
TRBJ1-1 | - | - | TRBV5-8 | TGTGCCAGCAGCCCCGAGGGGGGGTCAACGACTGAAGCTTTCTTT | CASSPEGGSTTEAFF
TRBJ2-5 | - | - | TRBV7-6 | TGTGCCAGCAGCTTGTCGCGGGTCGGGGAGACCCAGTACTTC | CASSLSRVGETQYF
TRBJ2-7 | - | TRBD1 | TRBV18 | TGTGCCAGCTCACCCGACAGGGGCAACCCCTACGAGCAGTACTTC | CASSPDRGNPYEQYF
TRBJ1-1 | - | TRBD1 | TRBV2 | TGTGCCAGCAGCCCCAGGGGGTCCGCGGCTGAAGCTTTCTTT | CASSPRGSAAEAFF
TRBJ2-2 | - | TRBD1 | TRBV29-1 | TGCAGCGTGGGACAGGGGGCCGGGGTAGGCACCGGGGAGCTGTTTTTT | CSVGQGAGVGTGELFF
TRBJ2-1 | - | TRBD2 | TRBV5-8 | TGTGCCAGCAGCCCGGGACTAGCGGGGGGTCACAATGAGCAGTTCTTC | CASSPGLAGGHNEQFF
TRBJ2-7 | - | - | TRBV5-1 | TGCGCCAGCAGTACGCTGGGGGATCTCGAGCAGTACTTC | CASSTLGDLEQYF
TRBJ2-3 | - | TRBD2 | TRBV9 | TGTGCCAGCAGCCCTAGCGGTTTCACAGATACGCAGTATTTT | CASSPSGFTDTQYF
TRBJ2-7 | - | TRBD1 | TRBV4-1 | TGCGCCAGCAGCCAATTTGGACAGGGCTCCTACGAGCAGTACTTC | CASSQFGQGSYEQYF
TRBJ2-3 | - | - | TRBV30 | TGTGCCTGGAGTGGGGGATCGCAAGCCACAGATACGCAGTATTTT | CAWSGGSQATDTQYF
TRBJ2-7 | - | TRBD2 | TRBV5-6 | TGTGCCAGCAGCTTGGGACTAGCGGGGGGTGCCGCCTACGAGCAGTACTTC | CASSLGLAGGAAYEQYF
TRBJ2-3 | - | TRBD1 | TRBV5-1 | TGCGCCAGCAGCCAATCAGGGACAGGGGGCCTTAAGGCAGATACGCAGTATTTT | CASSQSGTGGLKADTQYF
TRBJ2-6 | - | TRBD1 | TRBV30 | TGTGCCTGGGACAGGGCCTCTGGGGCCAACGTCCTGACTTTC | CAWDRASGANVLTF
TRBJ2-5 | - | TRBD2 | TRBV5-4 | TGTGCCAGCAGCTTGGAACGGGGGGGCGTGGAGACCCAGTACTTC | CASSLERGGVETQYF
TRBJ1-1 | - | - | TRBV7-2 | TGTGCCAGCAGCTTAGAACCAGGGGTGAACACTGAAGCTTTCTTT | CASSLEPGVNTEAFF
TRBJ1-2 | - | - | TRBV19 | TGTGCCAGTAGTATTCGGGACTATGGCTACACCTTC | CASSIRDYGYTF
TRBJ1-2 | - | TRBD1 | TRBV30 | TGTGCCTGGGGAGGCACCGACAGGGAATTTACCTATGGCTACACCTTC | CAWGGTDREFTYGYTF
TRBJ1-6 | - | TRBD1 | TRBV19 | TGTGCCAGTAGTACAAGGACAGGGGACAATTCACCCCTCCACTTT | CASSTRTGDNSPLHF
TRBJ1-3 | - | TRBD1 | TRBV19 | TGTGCCAGTAGCGGGGACAGGGGTCCTGGAAACACCATATATTTT | CASSGDRGPGNTIYF
TRBJ1-4 | - | - | TRBV19 | TGTGCCAGTAGTATAAGACAGGCGGGTAATGAAAAACTGTTTTTT | CASSIRQAGNEKLFF
TRBJ2-3 | - | TRBD1 | TRBV2 | TGTGCCAGCAGTGTTGGGACAGGGTTAGATACGCAGTATTTT | CASSVGTGLDTQYF
TRBJ1-1 | - | - | TRBV29-1 | TGCAGCGTTGAGGAGGTTCCTTGGCGGGCTTTCTTT | CSVEEVPWRAFF
TRBJ1-5 | once | - | TRBV2 | TGTGCCAGCGTGGAGGGCAGGCGCCGGAATCAGCCCCAGCATTTT | CASVEGRRRNQPQHF
TRBJ1-1 | - | - | TRBV27 | TGTGCCAGCAGTTTTAGACAGTCGAACACTGAAGCTTTCTTT | CASSFRQSNTEAFF
TRBJ1-1 | few | TRBD1 | TRBV29-1 | TGCAGCGTACACAGGGGGCTGAACACTGAAGCTTTCTTT | CSVHRGLNTEAFF
TRBJ2-5 | - | TRBD1 | TRBV25-1 | TGTGCCAGCAGCCCACAGGGGACCCAAGAGACCCAGTACTTC | CASSPQGTQETQYF
TRBJ2-1 | - | - | TRBV19 | TGTGCCAGTAGTATCTTCGAGGGGGATCGGAATGAGCAGTTCTTC | CASSIFEGDRNEQFF
TRBJ2-7 | - | - | TRBV27 | TGTGCCAGCAGTTTAGGGGGGTCCCTCTACGAGCAGTACTTC | CASSLGGSLYEQYF
TRBJ1-2 | - | - | TRBV2 | TGTGCCAGCAGTGAACAGGGAAACGGGTATAATGGCTACACCTTC | CASSEQGNGYNGYTF
TRBJ2-6 | once | TRBD1 | TRBV7-3 | TGTGCCAGCAGCTATGACAGGGTCCCTGGGGCCAACGTCCTGACTTTC | CASSYDRVPGANVLTF
TRBJ2-5 | - | TRBD2 | TRBV27 | TGTGCCAGCAGTCTAGCGGGGGGTTGGGAGACCCAGTACTTC | CASSLAGGWETQYF
TRBJ1-1 | - | - | TRBV10-3 | TGTGCCATCAGTGAGGCACCGCGGGGGGTAGGCACTGAAGCTTTCTTT | CAISEAPRGVGTEAFF
TRBJ2-5 | - | - | TRBV29-1 | TGCAGCTCGAGGTGGGGTGGGGAGACCCAGTACTTC | CSSRWGGETQYF
TRBJ2-7 | once | TRBD1 | TRBV6-6 | TGTGCCAGCACGGGACAGTTATCCTACGAGCAGTACTTC | CASTGQLSYEQYF